The TCR beta chain described here comes from a study of control samples from healthy donors and cancer patients. Clones were sequenced by immunoSEQ multiplex PCR, and TCRdb holds only the in-frame ones, with some missing. The table lists fewer than 60,000 clones, approximately 83% of them singletons. Germline-derived CDR1 and CDR2 are MNHEY and SVGAGI. This CDR3 has 11 residues. V dropped 9 bases and J dropped 4; count of bases not matched to a gene: 2. The receptor's source is a woman aged 45 to 65 with lung cancer. The V and J genes are TRBV6-5 and TRBJ1-2; 7 bases map to TRBD1. The sequencing sample was made of PBMCs. The CDR3 DNA is TGTGCCAGTGGGACAGCCTATGGCTACACCTTC. Amino acids: CASGTAYGYTF.